This is a list of T cell receptor beta chains from one sample in a study of CD8+ T cells in alopecia areata. Clones were read by immunoSEQ multiplex PCR, and TCRdb kept only the in-frame ones, dropping some. The sample contains 95,000 to 100,000 clones, almost 60% of which appear only once. Sequenced here: CD8+ T cells sorted from blood, sampled between weeks 55 and 65, from a patient treated with tofacitinib. All receptors derive from a human donor with alopecia areata. Both conserved end residues are part of each CDR3. A D gene is named only where the DNA matches it firmly. Rows give clone size only sometimes, using once, few, many, or a class for an expanded clone.

j_call v_call clone_size d_call cdr3_aa cdr3_nt
TRBJ1-1 TRBV23-1 once NA CASSQSQVTEAFF TGCGCCAGCAGTCAATCGCAGGTTACTGAAGCTTTCTTT
TRBJ2-1 TRBV7-9 NA NA CASSLAQQTYNEQFF TGTGCCAGCAGCTTAGCACAGCAAACCTACAATGAGCAGTTCTTC
TRBJ1-2 TRBV7-2 NA NA CASSLGGSYGYTF TGTGCCAGCAGCTTAGGTGGCAGCTATGGCTACACCTTC
TRBJ2-3 TRBV9 NA NA CASSVDFTDTQYF TGTGCCAGCAGCGTTGACTTCACAGATACGCAGTATTTT
TRBJ2-7 TRBV27 few TRBD1 CASSYRGDEQYF TGTGCCAGCAGCTACAGGGGGGACGAGCAGTACTTC
TRBJ2-6 TRBV4-2 NA TRBD2 CASSQVGFSGASGANVLTF TGTGCCAGCAGCCAAGTTGGGTTTAGCGGGGCCTCTGGGGCCAACGTCCTGACTTTC
TRBJ2-7 TRBV29-1 NA NA CSADTFLGGSYEQYF TGCAGCGCCGACACGTTCTTGGGTGGCTCCTACGAGCAGTACTTC
TRBJ1-5 TRBV19 NA NA CASKFQIQGAGGNQPQHF TGTGCCAGTAAGTTCCAAATCCAAGGAGCAGGGGGCAATCAGCCCCAGCATTTT
TRBJ2-5 TRBV7-9 NA NA CASSKDRSETQYF TGTGCCAGCAGCAAGGACCGATCGGAGACCCAGTACTTC
TRBJ1-1 TRBV6-5 once NA CASSLNGVNTEAFF TGTGCCAGCAGTCTTAATGGGGTGAACACTGAAGCTTTCTTT
TRBJ2-1 TRBV6-1 NA NA CASSATGYDEQFF TGTGCCAGCAGTGCCACAGGGTACGATGAGCAGTTCTTC
TRBJ1-2 TRBV7-9 NA NA CASSSSYSTGEAGGYTF TGTGCCAGCAGCTCAAGCTATTCCACCGGGGAGGCGGGTGGCTACACCTTC
TRBJ2-7 TRBV13 once NA CASSFRDRFYEQYF TGTGCCAGCAGCTTCAGAGACAGATTCTACGAGCAGTACTTC
TRBJ2-5 TRBV30 NA TRBD1 CALGQLQETQYF TGTGCCCTGGGACAGCTCCAAGAGACCCAGTACTTC
TRBJ2-7 TRBV7-9 NA NA CASSFPEHGSSTYEQYF TGTGCCAGCAGTTTCCCAGAACACGGGAGTTCTACCTACGAGCAGTACTTC
TRBJ2-3 TRBV4-1 NA NA CASTPNRALHLVDTQYF TGCGCCAGCACCCCCAACAGGGCCCTTCATCTGGTAGATACGCAGTATTTT
TRBJ2-2 TRBV5-1 NA NA CASSSLTGPNTGELFF TGCGCCAGCAGCTCGTTGACAGGACCCAACACCGGGGAGCTGTTTTTT
TRBJ1-1 TRBV10-3 few TRBD1 CAISEPGQGNTEAFF TGTGCCATCAGTGAGCCGGGACAGGGCAACACTGAAGCTTTCTTT
TRBJ2-7 TRBV9 NA TRBD2 CASSGIPGLAGGPDEQYF TGTGCCAGCAGCGGCATCCCGGGACTAGCGGGGGGGCCGGACGAGCAGTACTTC
TRBJ1-1 TRBV4-1 few TRBD1 CASSQEGGKWYTEAFF TGCGCCAGCAGCCAAGAAGGGGGCAAGTGGTACACTGAAGCTTTCTTT
TRBJ2-2 TRBV30 NA NA CAQSDRNTGELFF TGTGCCCAGTCAGACAGAAACACCGGGGAGCTGTTTTTT
TRBJ1-5 TRBV10-1 NA NA CASSDGNQPQHF TGCGCCAGCAGTGACGGCAATCAGCCCCAGCATTTT
TRBJ2-1 TRBV5-6 few TRBD1 CASSPPGRGLSEQFF TGTGCCAGCAGCCCCCCGGGCAGGGGGCTTAGTGAGCAGTTCTTC
TRBJ2-7 TRBV5-6 NA NA CASSLDRGMTYYEQYF TGTGCCAGCAGCTTGGATCGGGGCATGACTTACTACGAGCAGTACTTC
TRBJ2-5 TRBV5-5 once TRBD2 CASSFSGGEQETQYF TGTGCCAGCAGCTTTAGCGGGGGAGAGCAAGAGACCCAGTACTTC
TRBJ1-5 TRBV7-2 few NA CASSLAPGRGAVAAQHF TGTGCCAGCAGCTTAGCCCCGGGGAGGGGGGCCGTCGCGGCCCAGCATTTT
TRBJ2-3 TRBV5-1 NA NA CASNLNGIPDTQYF TGCGCCAGCAATCTGAACGGGATCCCAGATACGCAGTATTTT